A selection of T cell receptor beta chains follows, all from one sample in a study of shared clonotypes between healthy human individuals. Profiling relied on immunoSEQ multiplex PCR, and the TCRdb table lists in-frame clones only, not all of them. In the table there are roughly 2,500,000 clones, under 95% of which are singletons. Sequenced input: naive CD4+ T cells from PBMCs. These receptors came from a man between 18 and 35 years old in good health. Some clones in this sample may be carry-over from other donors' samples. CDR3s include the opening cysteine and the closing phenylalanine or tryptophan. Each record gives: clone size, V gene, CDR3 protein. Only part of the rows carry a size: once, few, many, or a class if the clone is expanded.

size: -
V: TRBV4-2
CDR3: CASSPLSPRASGFSGEQFF

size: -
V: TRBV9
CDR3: CASSEGGLAGGNEQFF

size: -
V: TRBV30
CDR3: CAWGQASYEQYF

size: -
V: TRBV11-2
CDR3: CASSLDRRGAQYF

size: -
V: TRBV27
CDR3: CASSLLTGTGDSPLHF

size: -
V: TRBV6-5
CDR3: CASSKGSSGANVLTF

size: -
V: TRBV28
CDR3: CASSYTGTVNTRAFF

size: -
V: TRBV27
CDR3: CASRVANRPGSYNEQFF

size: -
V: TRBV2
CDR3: CASSDLGGRAGEQYF

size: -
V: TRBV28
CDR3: CASSLLYREQYF

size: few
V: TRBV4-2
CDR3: CASSQDEQGEAFF

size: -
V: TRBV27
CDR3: CASSSSISSYEQYF

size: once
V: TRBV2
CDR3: CASSGQGGDQPQHF

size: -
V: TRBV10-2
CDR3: CASRDRASYEQYF

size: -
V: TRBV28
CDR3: CATTGGAGYTF

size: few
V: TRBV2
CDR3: CASSDRGATKGGYTF

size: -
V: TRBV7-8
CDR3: CASSSRTGTGNQPQHF

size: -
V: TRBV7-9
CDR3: CASSVAYEQYF

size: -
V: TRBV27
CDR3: CASSLWAPRAPDTQYF

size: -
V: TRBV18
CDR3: CASSPPAADTQYF

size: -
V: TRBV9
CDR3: CASSPGVGYQPQHF

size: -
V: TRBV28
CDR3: CATNRGGADTEAFF

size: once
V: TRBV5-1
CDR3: CASRPGQRSTEAFF

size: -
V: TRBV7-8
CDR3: CASSLEGIGTQYF

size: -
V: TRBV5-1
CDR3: CASSLAPSGSTGELFF

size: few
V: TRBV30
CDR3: CAWSAPGGLGGTEAFF

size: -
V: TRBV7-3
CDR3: CASSLEPPAGAEQYF

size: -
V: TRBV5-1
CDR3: CASSLMASGTYEQYF

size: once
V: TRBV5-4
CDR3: CASSFREHGNEQFF

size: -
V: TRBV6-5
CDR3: CASSSPWPGELFF

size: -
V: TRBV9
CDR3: CASSVDWGNEQFF

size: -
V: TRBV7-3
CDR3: CASSFAGTRGMEQFF

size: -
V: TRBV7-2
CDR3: CASSRTGGPASYEQYF

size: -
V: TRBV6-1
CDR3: CASGPYSNQPQHF

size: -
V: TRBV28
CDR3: CASSLSRADSYEQYF

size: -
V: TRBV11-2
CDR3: CASSPLGAGGHEQYF

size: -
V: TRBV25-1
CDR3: CASSEGVFQPQHF

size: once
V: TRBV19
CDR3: CASSQLVRTANTEAFF

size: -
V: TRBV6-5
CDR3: CASSYSAGGVKTQYF

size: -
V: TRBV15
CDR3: CATSRSGQGVREQYF

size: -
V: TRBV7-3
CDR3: CASSLLGGNTGELFF

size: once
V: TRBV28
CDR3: CASTDIQGAQETQYF

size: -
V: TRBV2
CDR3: CASSEAWDEQFF

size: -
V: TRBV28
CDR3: CASLPGRGSYKNIQYF

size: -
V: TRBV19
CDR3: CASSILTSGQVRGYTF

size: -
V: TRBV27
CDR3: CASSFLGQGYNEQFF

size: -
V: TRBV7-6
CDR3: CASSPARDGTQYF

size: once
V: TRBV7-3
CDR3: CASSLGGTANEKLFF

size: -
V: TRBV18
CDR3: CASSPPYGQNQPQHF

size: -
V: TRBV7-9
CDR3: CASSTRTEANYGYTF